This is a list of T cell receptor beta chains from one sample in a study of control samples from healthy donors and cancer patients. The protocol was immunoSEQ multiplex PCR, while the TCRdb copy is restricted to in-frame clones and leaves out a portion. The sample contains 120,000 or so clones, around 92% of which appear only once. The sequenced sample consisted of blood. The origin of the receptors is a man aged 50 or older in good health. CDR3s include the opening cysteine and the closing phenylalanine or tryptophan. The D gene is left open where the match is weak. Part of the rows lack a size; the others show once, few, many or a class for expanded clones.

j_gene | v_gene | abundance | d_gene | CDR3aa | CDR3nt
TRBJ2-7 | TRBV7-8 | NA | NA | CASSLPSTWYEQYF | TGTGCCAGCAGCTTACCCTCGACATGGTACGAGCAGTACTTC
TRBJ2-7 | TRBV5-1 | NA | NA | CASSLVGGWIYEQYF | TGCGCCAGCAGCTTGGTGGGAGGCTGGATTTACGAGCAGTACTTC
TRBJ2-2 | TRBV7-6 | NA | NA | CASSLIDSFTGELFF | TGTGCCAGCAGCTTAATCGACAGTTTCACCGGGGAGCTGTTTTTT
TRBJ2-5 | TRBV7-9 | NA | TRBD2 | CASSFDGTSGGAQETQYF | TGTGCCAGCAGCTTCGACGGGACTAGCGGGGGGGCCCAAGAGACCCAGTACTTC
TRBJ1-4 | TRBV25-1 | NA | TRBD1 | CASSRGGVGNEKLFF | TGTGCCAGCAGCAGGGGGGGTGTGGGGAATGAAAAACTGTTTTTT
TRBJ1-1 | TRBV6-6 | once | NA | CASSYVQETEAFF | TGTGCCAGCAGTTACGTGCAAGAGACTGAAGCTTTCTTT
TRBJ2-7 | TRBV19 | NA | NA | CASSPDRYSYEQYF | TGTGCCAGTAGTCCAGACAGGTACTCCTACGAGCAGTACTTC
TRBJ1-4 | TRBV9 | NA | NA | CASSVGGANNEKLFF | TGTGCCAGCAGCGTAGGAGGGGCCAATAATGAAAAACTGTTTTTT
TRBJ1-3 | TRBV5-1 | NA | NA | CASSLENTIYF | TGCGCCAGCAGCTTAGAAAACACCATATATTTT
TRBJ2-2 | TRBV6-1 | NA | NA | CASSEIGGGGELFF | TGTGCCAGCAGTGAAATTGGCGGCGGCGGGGAGCTGTTTTTT
TRBJ2-3 | TRBV7-2 | NA | TRBD2 | CASSLASGGADTQYF | TGTGCCAGCAGCTTAGCTAGCGGGGGCGCAGATACGCAGTATTTT
TRBJ2-3 | TRBV19 | NA | NA | CASRVTDTQYF | TGTGCCAGTAGGGTGACAGATACGCAGTATTTT
TRBJ1-5 | TRBV19 | NA | TRBD1 | CASSITGGIHQPQHF | TGTGCCAGTAGTATTACAGGGGGCATCCATCAGCCCCAGCATTTT